One sample yielded the 27 T cell receptor beta chains listed below, sequenced in a study of blood T cell repertoires in COVID-19. Data came from immunoSEQ multiplex PCR; TCRdb stores just in-frame clones and leaves some out. This sample carries roughly 330,000 clones, around 87% of them seen once, and the ten largest clones take about 5.7%. The sequencing input was PBMCs or T cells enriched from blood (not recorded which). Source of these receptors: a woman aged 25 to 39 who had recovered from COVID-19.

This chain links TRBV20-1 with TRBJ1-5; no clear D. V lost 3 bases and J 9 bases, leaving 15 bases between the germline ends. Looked up from germline, CDR1 is DFQATT and CDR2 is SNEGSKA (reference sequence). This CDR3 comprises 13 residues. The CDR3 protein is CSASEELRRPQHF. CDR3 nucleotide sequence: TGCAGTGCTAGTGAGGAGCTACGCAGGCCCCAGCATTTT.

The rearrangement links TRBV7-8 to TRBJ2-5; no clear D gene. The CDR3 sequence is 14 residues long. Trimming took off 5 bases at V and 1 base at J, with 11 bases between the two ends. In germline, CDR1 is SGHVS, CDR2 FQNEAQ. DNA for the CDR3: TGTGCCAGCAGCCGTGGCCTCCGCCAAGAGACCCAGTACTTC. This translates into CASSRGLRQETQYF.

This clone has a single count. The chain combines TRBV19 with TRBJ2-1; D is perhaps TRBD2 (5 bases). The V gene's germline CDR1 is LNHDA and CDR2 SQIVND (reference sequence). The CDR3 runs 15 residues. V was trimmed by 10 bases and J by 4 bases, leaving 20 bases between them. The CDR3 sequence is CATTSNSRGYNEQFF. As DNA, the CDR3 is TGTGCCACCACCAGCAACTCGAGAGGGTACAATGAGCAGTTCTTC.

The rearrangement uses TRBV4-3 and TRBJ1-4; the D is unclear. CDR1 is LGHNA, CDR2 YSLEER, per germline. V was shortened by 4 bases and J by 3 bases, with 27 bases between the two germline ends. This CDR3 is built from 20 residues. The DNA for the CDR3 is TGCGCCAGCAGCCGACTAGCCTTGACGGAGACAAGAACAGCTAATGAAAAACTGTTTTTT. This gives the protein CASSRLALTETRTANEKLFF.

CDR3 loop: CASSYVASSYNSPLHF. The CDR3 region has the DNA TGTGCCAGCAGTTATGTGGCCAGCTCCTATAATTCACCCCTCCACTTT. V is TRBV6-5 and J is TRBJ1-6; D gene unclear. This CDR3 spans 16 amino acids. Trimming cost V 3 bases and J 0 bases, with 9 bases left between them. Germline CDR1 and CDR2: MNHEY and SVGAGI.

CDR3 DNA sequence: TGCGCCAGCAGCTTGGGCCTCCGGGACAGCGCCCTAGGAACTGAAGCTTTCTTT. Translating it yields CASSLGLRDSALGTEAFF. The chain carries TRBV5-1 and TRBJ1-1; 7 bases align to TRBD1. This CDR3 spans 18 amino acids. Germline trimming cut 0 bases from V and 5 bases from J; bases unmatched to any gene: 16. Germline V lookup: CDR1 SGHRS, CDR2 YFSETQ.

In this sample, this clone turned up many times. The genes are TRBV7-9 and TRBJ2-3; 8 bases are a match to TRBD2. This CDR3 has 18 residues. Germline loops: CDR1 SEHNR, CDR2 FQNEAQ (reference sequence). The ends lost 5 bases at V and 5 bases at J; junction bases unmatched: 18. CDR3: CASSETSDGGEMGDTQYF. In nucleotides, the CDR3 is TGTGCCAGCAGCGAGACTAGCGATGGGGGTGAGATGGGAGATACGCAGTATTTT.

CDR3 DNA: TGTGCCACCAGTGACCCCGGAGTCTCTGGGGCCAACGTCCTGACTTTC. Translation gives CATSDPGVSGANVLTF. The J gene is TRBJ2-6, the V gene TRBV24-1; no clear D gene. There are 16 residues in the CDR3. Germline assignment: CDR1 KGHDR and CDR2 SFDVKD. Trimming took 4 bases from V and 0 from J, leaving 9 bases between them.

The gene calls are TRBV21-1 and TRBJ1-5; TRBD1 is the table's D call, not checked against the DNA. TRBV21-1 is deemed a pseudogene. The CDR3 is 14 residues long. Here the CDR3 DNA reads TGTGCCAGCAGGACAGGGGGCGGCAATCAGCCCCAGCATTTT. Translation: CASRTGGGNQPQHF.

The genes are TRBV14 and TRBJ2-1, with TRBD2 matching over 7 bases. The CDR3 has 17 residues. J was trimmed by 1 base and V by 0 bases; bases with no gene match: 6. CDR1 and CDR2 (germline): SGHDN, FVKESK. CDR3 nucleotides: TGTGCCAGCAGCCAAGAGTTGGGGAGGGTGTCCTACAATGAGCAGTTCTTC. Amino acid sequence: CASSQELGRVSYNEQFF.

The chain carries TRBV28 and TRBJ1-2; 9 nucleotides align to TRBD1. V trimming: 6 bases; J trimming: 8 bases; junction bases outside the gene matches: 10. The CDR3 is made up of 14 amino acids. Germline CDR1 is MDHEN and CDR2 is SYDVKM. CDR3 region: CASSLNRGRRGYTF. The CDR3 DNA reads as TGTGCCAGCAGCTTAAACAGGGGGCGGCGCGGCTACACCTTC.

V and J are TRBV18 and TRBJ1-5; 8 nucleotides agree with TRBD1. With V trimmed by 5 bases and J by 6 bases, 9 bases remained unmatched. The CDR3 sequence is 15 residues long. Germline loops: CDR1 KGHSH, CDR2 LQKENI. The CDR3 here is CASSARGTGVQPQHF. The CDR3 nucleotides read TGTGCCAGCTCAGCGCGCGGGACAGGTGTTCAGCCCCAGCATTTT.

The chain uses TRBV6-5 and TRBJ1-2; D gene ambiguous. Looked up from germline, CDR1 is MNHEY and CDR2 is SVGAGI. This CDR3 is built from 13 residues. The germline V and J ends were trimmed by 7 bases and 4 bases, with 13 bases remaining between them. Written as DNA, the CDR3 is TGTGCCAGCACCGCCCAGGTCCCCTATGGCTACACCTTC. It codes for CASTAQVPYGYTF.

The genes are TRBV3-1 (or the pseudogene TRBV3-2) and TRBJ1-2; no clear D. Germline V gene lookup returns CDR1 LGHDT and CDR2 YNNKEL (reference sequence). The V and J ends lost 4 bases and 3 bases respectively, with 9 bases between them. The CDR3 is made up of 13 amino acids. The CDR3 spells CASSRSLDYGYTF. The CDR3 region has the DNA TGTGCCAGCAGCCGTTCCCTTGACTATGGCTACACCTTC.

DNA for the CDR3: TGCGCCAGCAGCCGGATAGTTCAGGGTCGATACACTGAAGCTTTCTTT. The encoded protein is CASSRIVQGRYTEAFF. This chain joins TRBV4-1 and TRBJ1-1; TRBD1 is a possible D gene (5 bases). V was pared by 4 bases and J by 3 bases, with 18 bases between. The CDR3 has 16 residues. The germline V gene encodes CDR1 MGHRA and CDR2 YSYEKL.

The table lists this clone with a count of one. The chain couples TRBV3-1 (or the pseudogene TRBV3-2) to TRBJ1-6, with a possible D match to TRBD1 (5 bases). The CDR3 extends over 15 amino acids. V was cut by 0 bases and J by 10 bases, with 13 bases left in between. CDR1 LGHDT and CDR2 YNNKEL come from the germline V gene (reference sequence). The CDR3 spells CASSQEMRGGSPLHF. CDR3 DNA: TGTGCCAGCAGCCAAGAGATGCGGGGGGGATCACCCCTCCACTTT.

This clone was observed a single time. The rearrangement joins TRBV13 to TRBJ2-1, with D hard to call. V lost 5 bases, J lost 7 bases, and 12 bases lay in between. The germline gives CDR1 PRHDT, CDR2 FYEKMQ (reference sequence). There are 13 residues in the CDR3. The CDR3 DNA reads as TGTGCCAGCAGCCCACCCGTCGGGAATGAGCAGTTCTTC. Amino acids: CASSPPVGNEQFF.

This clone was seen a few times. The chain employs TRBV5-1 and TRBJ1-4, with D possibly TRBD1 on 6 matching bases. Germline V gene lookup returns CDR1 SGHRS and CDR2 YFSETQ. Trimming removed 3 bases at V and 8 bases at J, with 14 bases between. The CDR3 runs to 14 residues. The CDR3 reads CASSSQGFGEKLFF. For the CDR3, the DNA is TGCGCCAGCAGCTCACAGGGTTTCGGGGAAAAACTGTTTTTT.

The chain recombines TRBV25-1 with TRBJ2-2, with D uncertain. CDR1 is MGHDK and CDR2 is SYGVNS in the germline V gene. The CDR3 totals 15 residues. Trimming shortened V by 3 bases and J by 4 bases, and 12 bases separated the two germline ends. The CDR3 reads CASSDWKESTGELFF. The CDR3 coding sequence is TGTGCCAGCAGTGATTGGAAGGAGAGCACCGGGGAGCTGTTTTTT. Full variable domain (missing parts from reference TRBV25-1 and TRBJ2-2): EADIYQTPRYLVIGTGKKITLECSQTMGHDKMYWYQQDPGMELHLIHYSYGVNSTEKGDLSSESTVSRIRTEHFPLTLESARPSHTSQYLCASSDWKESTGELFFGEGSRLTVL.

The J gene is TRBJ1-4, the V gene TRBV20-1; the match to TRBD1 covers 7 bases. The CDR3 spans 12 residues. V gave up 3 bases and J gave up 8 bases; unmatched junction bases: 3. CDR1 and CDR2 (germline): DFQATT, SNEGSKA (reference sequence). The CDR3 DNA follows: TGCAGTGCTAGTGGACAGGAGGAAAAACTGTTTTTT. Amino acid sequence: CSASGQEEKLFF.

The chain employs TRBV29-1 and TRBJ1-1; 7 bases match TRBD1. CDR1 and CDR2 from the germline V gene are SQVTM and ANQGSEA. The V and J ends lost 4 bases and 9 bases, in that order; junction bases with no gene match: 2. The CDR3 runs 10 residues. The CDR3 protein is CSVVQGQAFF. CDR3 DNA sequence: TGCAGCGTTGTACAGGGGCAAGCTTTCTTT.

This clone was counted a single time. The genes are TRBV15 and TRBJ1-5; D is undetermined. CDR1 and CDR2 from the germline V gene are LNHNV and YYDKDF (reference sequence). The CDR3 contains 16 residues. V lost 5 bases, J lost 1 base, and 15 bases lay in between. CDR3 DNA: TGTGCCACCAGCGCTCTCTTCGTAGAAAGCAATCAGCCCCAGCATTTT. It translates to CATSALFVESNQPQHF.

The V call is TRBV5-1, the J call TRBJ2-3; D is possibly TRBD2 (5 bases). Trimming removed 4 bases at V and 2 bases at J, with 17 bases between. The CDR3 is made up of 16 amino acids. CDR1 is SGHRS, CDR2 YFSETQ, per germline. The CDR3, as DNA: TGCGCCAGCAGCCCCGGGATGGGGTATAACACAGATACGCAGTATTTT. Amino acid sequence: CASSPGMGYNTDTQYF.

This clone was observed once. The chain is built from TRBV7-9 and TRBJ1-1; 7 nucleotides line up with TRBD1. After removal of 11 bases from V and 5 bases from J, the junction contained 8 bases not matched to a gene. This CDR3 has 12 amino acids. Per germline, CDR1 SEHNR and CDR2 FQNEAQ (reference sequence). The DNA of the CDR3 is TGTGCCTCGACAGGGAGGTTGACTGAAGCTTTCTTT. Encoded protein: CASTGRLTEAFF.

This clone showed up just once. The chain couples TRBV27 to TRBJ1-6; no clear D gene. This CDR3 has 12 amino acids. Germline CDR1 is MNHEY and CDR2 is SMNVEV (reference sequence). V was shortened by 5 bases and J by 13 bases, with 12 bases between the two germline ends. Here the CDR3 reads CASSRRRSPLHF. In DNA, the CDR3 is TGTGCCAGCAGTCGACGGAGGTCGCCCCTCCACTTT.

This chain uses TRBV19 with TRBJ1-1; D is undetermined. CDR3 length: 14 residues. V lost 5 bases and J 0 bases, leaving 10 bases between the germline ends. Germline loops: CDR1 LNHDA, CDR2 SQIVND (reference sequence). CDR3 coding DNA: TGTGCCAGTAGTGTCCGGGAATTGAACACTGAAGCTTTCTTT. It codes for CASSVRELNTEAFF.

This clone was seen a single time. The rearrangement joins TRBV9 to TRBJ1-6; TRBD1 matches 8 bases. J gave up 7 bases and V 5 bases, and 5 bases lay outside the gene matches. The CDR3 spans 14 residues. Germline V gene data show CDR1 as SGDLS and CDR2 as YYNGEE. Written as DNA, the CDR3 is TGTGCCAGCAGGGACGACAGGGGAAATTCACCCCTCCACTTT. This translates into CASRDDRGNSPLHF.